Each of the 17 T cell receptor beta chains below was sequenced from the same sample in a study of monozygotic twins with inflammatory bowel disease. TCRdb reprocessed the 5' RACE reads; each CDR3 protein has one entry and no DNA is given. The table gives just over 300,000 distinct CDR3 sequences; the top ten clones make up approximately 5.9% of it. The sample comprised blood. The source of these receptors is a human donor with ulcerative colitis or Crohn's disease, or a healthy co-twin of an affected twin (not recorded which).

V and J are TRBV20-1 and TRBJ2-3; TCRdb gives TRBD2 as the D gene, but with no DNA this cannot be confirmed. Germline loops: CDR1 DFQATT, CDR2 SNEGSKA (reference sequence). This CDR3 contains 16 residues. The CDR3 reads CSARDYGTSGKDTQYF.

V usage is TRBV14 and J usage is TRBJ2-1; the TCRdb D gene call, TRBD1, has no DNA to confirm it. Germline values: CDR1 SGHDN, CDR2 FVKESK. The CDR3 covers 14 residues. CDR3 in amino acids: CASSRPGDYNEQFF.

V is TRBV15 and J is TRBJ2-1. Germline CDR1 LNHNV, CDR2 YYDKDF (reference sequence). The CDR3 extends over 15 amino acids. CDR3 sequence reads: CATSRGGNSYNEQFF. Complete variable domain (other parts from reference TRBV15 and TRBJ2-1): DAMVIQNPRYQVTQFGKPVTLSCSQTLNHNVMYWYQQKSSQAPKLLFHYYDKDFNNEADTPDNFQSRRPNTSFCFLDIRSPGLGDTAMYLCATSRGGNSYNEQFFGPGTRLTVL.

CDR3 in amino acids: CASSLLATTNEKLFF. V and J are TRBV5-1 and TRBJ1-4. From germline, CDR1 is SGHRS and CDR2 YFSETQ. The CDR3 contains 15 residues.

The CDR3 here is CATSGTDRGGAISSYNEQFF. V usage is TRBV24-1 and J usage is TRBJ2-1; TCRdb's D call, TRBD1, is unchecked because there is no DNA. Germline CDR1 KGHDR, CDR2 SFDVKD. The CDR3 runs to 20 residues.

The rearrangement links TRBV20-1 to TRBJ2-7; TCRdb picks TRBD2, but there is no DNA to check that call. This CDR3 is 13 amino acids long. Germline V gene data show CDR1 as DFQATT and CDR2 as SNEGSKA (reference sequence). CDR3 protein: CSARDGAGDEQYF.

CDR3 loop: CASTKGPATDTQYF. This chain uses TRBV7-8 with TRBJ2-3; checking the TCRdb D call of TRBD2 is not possible without DNA. Germline lookup yields CDR1 SGHVS and CDR2 FQNEAQ. The CDR3 covers 14 residues.

The CDR3 spells CASSEVGGAEPYEQYF. This chain connects TRBV5-1 to TRBJ2-7; without DNA, the TCRdb call of TRBD1 cannot be checked. The germline V gene encodes CDR1 SGHRS and CDR2 YFSETQ. This CDR3 has 16 amino acids.

CDR3 amino acids: CASSLVAGAGEQYF. The chain uses TRBV7-2 and TRBJ2-7; TCRdb's D call of TRBD1 is untestable without DNA. Germline-derived CDR1 and CDR2 are SGHTA and FQGNSA. The CDR3 extends over 14 amino acids.

The rearrangement links TRBV7-6 to TRBJ2-1; no DNA is available, so the TRBD2 call from TCRdb remains unchecked. This CDR3 spans 16 amino acids. The V gene's germline CDR1 is SGHVS and CDR2 FNYEAQ. This CDR3 is CASSSEGLADYNEQFF.

The genes are TRBV24-1 and TRBJ2-7; TCRdb's D gene call, TRBD1, goes unchecked for lack of DNA. This CDR3 spans 14 amino acids. Germline-derived CDR1 and CDR2 are KGHDR and SFDVKD. CDR3 protein: CATSDPGQSGEQYF.

The chain carries TRBV6-2 or TRBV6-3 and TRBJ1-1; without DNA, the TCRdb call of TRBD1 cannot be checked. Germline assignment: CDR1 MNHEY and CDR2 SVGEGT. The CDR3 sequence is 14 residues long. The CDR3 spells CASSTRTNVTEAFF.

V and J are TRBV20-1 and TRBJ2-1; TCRdb calls TRBD1, which cannot be checked without DNA. Germline V CDR1 and CDR2: DFQATT, SNEGSKA (reference sequence). This CDR3 is built from 12 residues. CDR3 loop: CSARPGGILQFF.

V gene TRBV12-3 or TRBV12-4 combines with J gene TRBJ1-1; no DNA is available, so the TRBD1 call from TCRdb remains unchecked. The CDR3 contains 14 residues. CDR3 protein: CASSFETGSAEAFF.

This chain links TRBV2 with TRBJ2-7. The CDR3 length is 11 residues. Germline V lookup: CDR1 SNHLY, CDR2 FYNNEI. The CDR3 sequence is CASSAMDEQYF.

This chain joins TRBV18 and TRBJ2-7. Germline CDR1 is KGHSH and CDR2 is LQKENI. The CDR3 totals 13 residues. Here the CDR3 reads CASSPLRTYEQYF.

This CDR3 is CASSRQDTYYEQYF. The chain joins TRBV9 to TRBJ2-7; TCRdb reports TRBD1, a call that lacks DNA to check it against. Germline V gene data show CDR1 as SGDLS and CDR2 as YYNGEE. The CDR3 totals 14 residues.